This T cell receptor (beta chain) was sequenced during a study of molecular identifiers for immune sequencing clone quantification. Study observations and caveats: Clones above 20 RNA copies contained over 99% of effector molecules and under 1% of naive molecules.

Library preparation followed earlier protocols using designated TCR primers. Via MiXCR, TCRdb re-called the PCR reads, giving one row per CDR3 protein. This table has some 100,000 distinct CDR3 sequences, under 40% appearing once. A note on this clonotype: Its target is unknown.

The source is a human donor in good health. Some libraries in this study had Jurkat cell RNA spiked in. The source material was naive CD8+ T cells from blood, with Jurkat cell RNA spiked in. Subset given: FACS-sorted CD8+CD4-CCR7+CD45RA+ naive T cells.

The DNA for the CDR3 is TGTGCCAGCAGCTTCTCCAGATGGGGCGACGAGCAGTACTTC. This encodes CASSFSRWGDEQYF. The chain has TRBV14 and TRBJ2-7, with D perhaps matching TRBD1 (5 bases). Germline V gene sequence: CDR1 SGHDN, CDR2 FVKESK. Trimming cost V 5 bases and J 5 bases, with 16 bases left between them. This CDR3 has 14 amino acids.